One and the same sample provided the 8 T cell receptor beta chains below, sequenced in a study of a mutant IDH1 vaccine in newly diagnosed glioma (dated by TCRdb to 2020 to 2022). No antigens are known for them. This specimen's time point label, interpreted: week 47, end of study. Each vaccine dose, consisting of 300 ug of a 20-mer mutant IDH1 peptide in Montanide, was administered subcutaneously with topical imiquimod. The method was the immunoSEQ multiplex PCR assay. In TCRdb, the immuneACCESS table is reduced to in-frame sequences with V and J assigned. These tables do not hold every clone; where another copy was compared, an unresolved V gene accounts for under half, and the others remain unexplained. The sample data list 45,000 to 55,000 clones, and about 88% of these were observed just once. Approximately 4.3% of the sample is held by the ten biggest clonotypes. The source was PBMCs, collected from a glioma patient whose treatment included an IDH1 peptide vaccine. The origin of the receptors is a woman aged 25 to 45 with glioma. Some clones in this sample may be carry-over from other donors' samples.

The chain has TRBV7-2 and TRBJ2-1; 15 nucleotides line up with TRBD2. From germline, CDR1 is SGHTA and CDR2 FQGNSA. The CDR3 spans 19 residues. V was clipped by 2 bases and J by 0 bases; unmatched bases: 5. The CDR3 sequence is CASSLIGTSGRSSYNEQFF. The CDR3 nucleotides are TGTGCCAGCAGCTTAATAGGGACTAGCGGGAGGAGCTCCTACAATGAGCAGTTCTTC.

This chain connects TRBV4-2 to TRBJ2-3, with D possibly TRBD2 on 5 matching bases. Trimming removed 0 bases at V and 0 bases at J, with 10 bases between. The CDR3 sequence is 16 residues long. The germline V gene has CDR1 LGHNA and CDR2 YNFKEQ. Here the CDR3 DNA reads TGTGCCAGCAGCCAAGATGGTGGCGGGAGCACAGATACGCAGTATTTT. The encoded protein is CASSQDGGGSTDTQYF.

This clone was recorded only once. The V and J genes are TRBV2 and TRBJ2-7, with D possibly being TRBD2 (6 bases). Germline lookup yields CDR1 SNHLY and CDR2 FYNNEI. CDR3 size: 13 residues. The V end was cut by 7 bases, the J end by 1 base, with 11 bases between. CDR3: CASTGSGSYEQYF. As DNA, the CDR3 is TGTGCCAGCACGGGTAGCGGTTCCTACGAGCAGTACTTC.

This chain uses TRBV29-1 with TRBJ2-7, with 9 bases that match TRBD2. V dropped 1 base and J dropped 5; count of bases not matched to a gene: 3. The V gene's germline CDR1 is SQVTM and CDR2 ANQGSEA. The CDR3 is 13 amino acids. The CDR3 here is CSVEGGRVNEQYF. CDR3 nucleotides: TGCAGCGTTGAAGGCGGGAGGGTTAACGAGCAGTACTTC.

This chain links TRBV2 with TRBJ2-5; D could derive from TRBD1 or TRBD2 (5 bases each). Trimming took off 10 bases at V and 5 bases at J, with 14 bases between the two ends. CDR3 length equals 12 residues. The germline gives CDR1 SNHLY, CDR2 FYNNEI. CDR3 coding DNA: TGTGCCACCCGGAACGAGGGGGAGACCCAGTACTTC. Its protein is CATRNEGETQYF.

This chain joins TRBV19 and TRBJ2-7, with D possibly matching TRBD1 (6 bases). The CDR3 covers 13 residues. The V and J ends lost 5 bases and 4 bases respectively, with 12 bases between them. Germline V gene data show CDR1 as LNHDA and CDR2 as SQIVND (reference sequence). DNA for the CDR3: TGTGCCAGTAGTCCCCAGACAGGATACGAGCAGTACTTC. Translated, it gives CASSPQTGYEQYF.

The genes are TRBV10-1 and TRBJ1-4; 7 bases are a match to TRBD1. The V and J ends lost 11 bases and 7 bases, in that order; junction bases with no gene match: 19. Germline V gene sequence: CDR1 WNHNN, CDR2 SYGVQD (reference sequence). CDR3 length equals 16 residues. Here the CDR3 reads CAGGTDPEDLSEKLFF. The DNA for the CDR3 is TGCGCCGGGGGGACAGACCCGGAGGATCTTAGTGAAAAACTGTTTTTT.

V usage is TRBV7-6 and J usage is TRBJ2-7; no clear D. Germline V gene data show CDR1 as SGHVS and CDR2 as FNYEAQ. V was pared by 2 bases and J by 2 bases, with 13 bases between. The CDR3 contains 15 residues. CDR3: CASSLKGNGAYEQYF. In DNA form, the CDR3 reads TGTGCCAGCAGCTTAAAAGGCAACGGAGCCTACGAGCAGTACTTC.